This T cell receptor (beta chain) was sequenced during a study of post-analysis software for immune sequencing data. About the study: Clinical courses comprised relapsing-remitting, secondary progressive and progressive-relapsing multiple sclerosis.

Study observations and caveats: The normalized Chao1 diversity of multiple sclerosis patients was significantly lower than that of controls.

This clonotype was counted a few times. Its cognate antigen is unknown. Libraries were made from TCR beta cDNA, and they carried unique molecular identifiers. Input populations of about 0.95 to 11 million T cells gave rise to about 480,000 cDNA molecules. TCRdb re-derived calls from the PCR reads in MiXCR, one entry per CDR3 protein. Of roughly 700,000 distinct CDR3 sequences in the sample, approximately 30% are singletons; the top ten hold more than 0.45%. Specimen: blood. This clonotype was sampled from a girl aged 5 to 17 with multiple sclerosis.

The CDR3 bases are TGTGCCAGCAGCGTAGGGGGACTAGGAAACAATGAGCAGTTCTTC. Its translation is CASSVGGLGNNEQFF. This chain links TRBV9 with TRBJ2-1; TRBD2 agrees at 8 bases. V was clipped by 0 bases and J by 5 bases; unmatched bases: 4. The CDR3 extends over 15 amino acids. In germline, CDR1 is SGDLS, CDR2 YYNGEE. Supplemented by reference TRBV9 and TRBJ2-1, the full variable domain reads DSGVTQTPKHLITATGQRVTLRCSPRSGDLSVYWYQQSLDQGLQFLIQYYNGEERAKGNILERFSAQQFPDLHSELNLSSLELGDSALYFCASSVGGLGNNEQFFGPGTRLTVL.